This passage covers 10 T cell receptor beta chains from one sample sequenced in a study of PD-1 blockade in classical Hodgkin lymphoma. Described time point: cycle 4 day 1 (C4D1), after less than 7 weeks of nivolumab. Every patient had relapsed following autologous stem cell transplantation, and cohorts differed in brentuximab vedotin exposure. Magnetic negative selection purified CD4+ T cells from thawed PBMCs. Only in-frame clones appear in the TCRdb table, and some are missing; sequencing was by immunoSEQ multiplex PCR. The table records about 19,000 clones, 83% of them present only once. Here the sequenced sample was CD4+ T cells from blood, taken before the fourth cycle of nivolumab. The receptors here all came from a human donor with classical Hodgkin lymphoma.

The V call is TRBV5-1, the J call TRBJ2-1; D unresolved. The germline V gene encodes CDR1 SGHRS and CDR2 YFSETQ. The CDR3 loop spans 14 amino acids. V was clipped by 0 bases and J by 10 bases, with 14 bases between them. The CDR3 DNA follows: TGCGCCAGCAGCTTGGTGGGCATGCTATCGGAGCAGTTCTTC. Its translation is CASSLVGMLSEQFF. Full variable domain (outside the CDR3, taken from reference TRBV5-1 and TRBJ2-1): KAGVTQTPRYLIKTRGQQVTLSCSPISGHRSVSWYQQTPGQGLQFLFEYFSETQRNKGNFPGRFSGRQFSNSRSEMNVSTLELGDSALYLCASSLVGMLSEQFFGPGTRLTVL.

The chain employs TRBV19 and TRBJ2-3; 11 bases are shared with TRBD2. Looked up from germline, CDR1 is LNHDA and CDR2 is SQIVND (reference sequence). J gave up 2 bases and V 5 bases, and 6 bases lay outside the gene matches. The CDR3 sequence is 16 residues long. The CDR3 sequence is CASSRLAGGYTDTQYF. CDR3 DNA: TGTGCCAGTAGTCGGTTAGCGGGAGGGTACACAGATACGCAGTATTTT.

This clone was observed a few times. CDR3 loop: CASSVAGGTYEQYF. The CDR3 DNA is TGTGCCAGCTCGGTAGCGGGAGGGACCTACGAGCAGTACTTC. The chain employs TRBV18 and TRBJ2-7; 11 bases are shared with TRBD2. V dropped 6 bases and J dropped 2; count of bases not matched to a gene: 3. Germline V gene data show CDR1 as KGHSH and CDR2 as LQKENI. CDR3 size: 14 residues.

V is TRBV10-3 and J is TRBJ2-2, with TRBD2 as a possible D gene (5 bases). The CDR3 spans 15 residues. V shed 3 bases and J shed 3 bases, with 11 bases lying between them. Germline assignment: CDR1 ENHRY and CDR2 SYGVKD. The CDR3 coding sequence is TGTGCCATCAGTGACGGGGTTTGGTACACCGGGGAGCTGTTTTTT. This translates into CAISDGVWYTGELFF.

The chain joins TRBV6-6 to TRBJ2-7; the D gene is possibly TRBD2 (5 bases). The CDR3 totals 14 residues. CDR1 MNHNY and CDR2 SVGAGI come from the germline V gene (reference sequence). V lost 6 bases and J lost 4, with 16 bases in between. DNA of the CDR3: TGTGCCAGCAGCAGACGGGGAAGTAAATACGAGCAGTACTTC. It yields the protein CASSRRGSKYEQYF.

This chain uses TRBV7-9 with TRBJ1-4, with TRBD1 as a possible D gene (5 bases). From germline, CDR1 is SEHNR and CDR2 FQNEAQ (reference sequence). This CDR3 contains 16 residues. The ends were cut back, 2 bases at V and 9 bases at J, with 19 bases in the middle. CDR3 protein: CASSLSGGQLGKKLFF. The CDR3 DNA follows: TGTGCCAGCAGCTTAAGCGGGGGTCAGCTAGGGAAAAAACTGTTTTTT.

V usage is TRBV6-1 and J usage is TRBJ2-5, with 8 bases fitting TRBD2. With 9 bases clipped from V and 2 bases from J, the junction kept 5 bases outside the gene matches. The V gene's germline CDR1 is MNHNS and CDR2 SASEGT. CDR3 length equals 13 residues. As DNA, the CDR3 is TGTGCCAGTCATAGCGGGATACAAGAGACCCAGTACTTC. Translated: CASHSGIQETQYF.

V usage is TRBV6-5 and J usage is TRBJ2-3; 11 bases line up with TRBD2. The CDR3 consists of 14 residues. The ends lost 9 bases at V and 2 bases at J; junction bases unmatched: 4. Per germline, CDR1 MNHEY and CDR2 SVGAGI. The CDR3: CASRLAGTTDTQYF. Here the CDR3 DNA reads TGTGCCAGTCGACTAGCGGGAACCACAGATACGCAGTATTTT.

The rearrangement joins TRBV6-5 to TRBJ2-7, with 7 bases lining up with TRBD2. The CDR3 length is 15 residues. After removal of 5 bases from V and 7 bases from J, the junction contained 14 bases not matched to a gene. CDR1 and CDR2 from the germline V gene are MNHEY and SVGAGI. The DNA for the CDR3 is TGTGCCAGCAGTAGCGTAGCGGGCGGGGGTGTGGAGCAGTACTTC. It translates to CASSSVAGGGVEQYF.

This chain links TRBV6-1 with TRBJ1-2; TRBD1 is a possible D gene (5 bases). This CDR3 is 15 amino acids long. The V end was cut by 0 bases, the J end by 4 bases, with 12 bases between. Germline V lookup: CDR1 MNHNS, CDR2 SASEGT. In DNA, the CDR3 is TGTGCCAGCAGTGAAGCCGCAGCGGGGGGCTATGGCTACACCTTC. Amino acid sequence: CASSEAAAGGYGYTF.